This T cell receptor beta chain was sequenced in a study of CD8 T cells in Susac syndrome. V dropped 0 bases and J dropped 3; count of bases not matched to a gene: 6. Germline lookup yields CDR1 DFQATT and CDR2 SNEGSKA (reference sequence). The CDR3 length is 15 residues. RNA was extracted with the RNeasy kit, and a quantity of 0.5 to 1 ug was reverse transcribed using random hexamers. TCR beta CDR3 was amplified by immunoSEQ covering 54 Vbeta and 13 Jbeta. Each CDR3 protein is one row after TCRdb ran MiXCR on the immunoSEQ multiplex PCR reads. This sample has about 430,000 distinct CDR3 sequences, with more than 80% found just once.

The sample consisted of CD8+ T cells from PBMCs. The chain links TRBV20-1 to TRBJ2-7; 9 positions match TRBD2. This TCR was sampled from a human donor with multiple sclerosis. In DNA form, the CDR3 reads TGCAGTGCTAGAGATCTAGCGGGGAGTGACTACGAGCAGTACTTC. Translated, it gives CSARDLAGSDYEQYF.